This record concerns one TCR beta chain sequence. The assay was immunoSEQ multiplex PCR, and TCRdb's table has in-frame clones only and misses some. The sample lists around 330,000 clones; 85% were seen once. These data are taken from a study of blood T cell repertoires in COVID-19. CDR3 size: 15 residues. Germline CDR1 and CDR2: SGHTS and YDEGEE. V was trimmed by 4 bases and J by 3 bases, leaving 17 bases between them. The rearrangement links TRBV5-8 to TRBJ2-7; a weak D match, TRBD1 (5 bases). The sequenced material came from PBMCs or T cells enriched from blood (not recorded which). The sequence was collected from a woman aged 25 to 39 who had been exposed to COVID-19. In DNA, the CDR3 is TGTGCCAGCAGCCGAGGACCAGGGCTAGGCTACGAGCAGTACTTC. As protein: CASSRGPGLGYEQYF.